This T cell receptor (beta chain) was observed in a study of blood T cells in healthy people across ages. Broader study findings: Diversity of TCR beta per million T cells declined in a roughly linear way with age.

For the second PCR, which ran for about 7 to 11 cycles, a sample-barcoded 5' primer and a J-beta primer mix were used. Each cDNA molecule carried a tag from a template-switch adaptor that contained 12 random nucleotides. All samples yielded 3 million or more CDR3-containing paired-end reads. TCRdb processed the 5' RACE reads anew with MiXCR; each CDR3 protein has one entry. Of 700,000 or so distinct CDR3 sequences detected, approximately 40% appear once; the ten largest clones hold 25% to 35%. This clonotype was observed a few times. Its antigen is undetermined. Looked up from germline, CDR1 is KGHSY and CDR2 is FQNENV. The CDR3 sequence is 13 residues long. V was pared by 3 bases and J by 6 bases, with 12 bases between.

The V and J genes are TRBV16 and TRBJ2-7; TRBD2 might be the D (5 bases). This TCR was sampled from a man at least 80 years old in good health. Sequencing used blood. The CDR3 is CASSQFHRGEQYF. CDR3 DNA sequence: TGTGCCAGCAGCCAGTTCCATCGGGGCGAGCAGTACTTC. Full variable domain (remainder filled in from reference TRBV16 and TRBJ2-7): GEEVAQTPKHLVRGEGQKAKLYCAPIKGHSYVFWYQQVLKNEFKFLISFQNENVFDETGMPKERFSAKCLPNSPCSLEIQATKLEDSAVYFCASSQFHRGEQYFGPGTRLTVT.